This T cell receptor (beta chain) is from a study of CD8 T cells in ankylosing spondylitis. Study-level findings and limits: A motif of under ten highly homologous TCR beta variants was seen as apparently characteristic of ankylosing spondylitis blood.

Comment on this clonotype: Its specificity is unknown. At one of its ends the junction is not consistent with the germline gene, which may arise from a read error.

CDR1 is MNHNS, CDR2 SASEGT, per germline. The CDR3 loop spans 14 amino acids. TCRdb recomputed calls from the 5' RACE reads with MiXCR, one row per CDR3 protein. The sample yields under 170,000 distinct CDR3 sequences, approximately 44% seen once. The sequencing sample was made of synovial fluid, either unsorted or a sorted T cell fraction (not recorded which). The sequence was obtained from a male donor with ankylosing spondylitis. The V call is TRBV6-1, the J call TRBJ2-7; the match to TRBD2 covers 10 bases. CDR3 nucleotides: TGTGCCAGCAGTGAAGCTCTAGCGGGGGCAGGAAAGAACTTC. It codes for CASSEALAGAGKNF.